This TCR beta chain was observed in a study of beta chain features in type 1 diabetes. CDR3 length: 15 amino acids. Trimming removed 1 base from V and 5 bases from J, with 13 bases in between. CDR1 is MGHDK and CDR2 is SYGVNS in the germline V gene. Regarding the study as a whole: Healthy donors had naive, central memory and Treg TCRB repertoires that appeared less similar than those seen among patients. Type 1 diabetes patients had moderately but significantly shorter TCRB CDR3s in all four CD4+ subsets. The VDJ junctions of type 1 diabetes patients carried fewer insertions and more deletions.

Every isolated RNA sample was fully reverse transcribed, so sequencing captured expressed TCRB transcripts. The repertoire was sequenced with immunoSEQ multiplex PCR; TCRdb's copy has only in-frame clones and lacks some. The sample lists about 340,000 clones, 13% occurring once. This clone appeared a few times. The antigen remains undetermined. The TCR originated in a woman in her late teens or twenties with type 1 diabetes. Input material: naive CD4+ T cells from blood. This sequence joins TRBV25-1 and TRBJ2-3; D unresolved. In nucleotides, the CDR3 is TGTGCCAGCAGTGAATTCGACCCGACAATAGATACGCAGTATTTT. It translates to CASSEFDPTIDTQYF.